This TCR beta chain emerged from a study of blood T cell repertoires in COVID-19. At the level of the study: Acute-phase and convalescent COVID-19 samples originated in the United States, Italy and Spain. PBMCs, B-cell-depleted T cells, or T cells were the source of the cDNA or gDNA that made up the material.

Those who participated ranged in age from about 18 to 89 years and resided in about two dozen US areas. Recovered Cohort 3 donors showed two negative PCRs, clearance, or symptom resolution. This table comes from immunoSEQ multiplex PCR, and its TCRdb copy is limited to in-frame clones, with some not included. The data show approximately 200,000 clones, 86% seen once. This CDR3 has 14 residues. Looked up from germline, CDR1 is SGDLS and CDR2 is YYNGEE. With V trimmed by 4 bases and J by 1 base, 1 base remained unmatched. The origin of this receptor is a woman younger than 45 who had recovered from COVID-19. Sequencing was done on a sample of PBMCs or T cells enriched from blood (not recorded which). The chain links TRBV9 to TRBJ2-2; 7 nucleotides agree with TRBD1. The CDR3: CASSRTGNTGELFF. The CDR3, as DNA: TGTGCCAGCAGCAGGACAGGGAACACCGGGGAGCTGTTTTTT.